This T cell receptor beta chain was sequenced in a study of shared clonotypes between healthy human individuals. Some clones are missing from TCRdb's copy, which holds only in-frame ones; the method was immunoSEQ multiplex PCR. The table records more than 2 million clones, approximately 95% of them present only once. CDR1 and CDR2 (germline): ENHRY, SYGVKD. The CDR3 contains 13 residues. V dropped 7 bases and J dropped 0 bases, with 9 bases sitting between them. Sample: naive CD4+ T cells sorted from blood. Subset given: CD45RA+ positively selected. The chain is built from TRBV10-3 and TRBJ1-2, with D hard to call. The receptor comes from a man aged 18-30 years in good health. In DNA, the CDR3 is TGTGCCATCACCTCGGGCCCTAACTATGGCTACACCTTC. Protein product: CAITSGPNYGYTF.